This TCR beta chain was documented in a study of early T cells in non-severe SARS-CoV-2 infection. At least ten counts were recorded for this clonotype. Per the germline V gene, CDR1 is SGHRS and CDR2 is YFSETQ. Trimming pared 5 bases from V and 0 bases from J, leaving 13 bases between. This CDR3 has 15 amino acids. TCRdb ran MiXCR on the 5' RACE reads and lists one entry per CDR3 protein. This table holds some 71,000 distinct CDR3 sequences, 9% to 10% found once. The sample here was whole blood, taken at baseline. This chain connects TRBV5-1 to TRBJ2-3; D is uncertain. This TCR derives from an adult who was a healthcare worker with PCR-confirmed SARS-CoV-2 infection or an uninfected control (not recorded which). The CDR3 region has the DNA TGCGCCAGCAGTCGAGGCGGTTTCAGCACAGATACGCAGTATTTT. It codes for CASSRGGFSTDTQYF.